The rows below give T cell receptor beta chains drawn from one sample of a study of blood T cell repertoires in COVID-19. Produced via immunoSEQ multiplex PCR; TCRdb's table is partial and in-frame only. The sample has over 75,000 clones, more than 70% seen once. Sequenced input: peripheral blood. These receptors were obtained from a human donor in a cohort sampled during active COVID-19. CDR3s include the opening cysteine and the closing phenylalanine or tryptophan. Each record gives: V gene, CDR3 protein.

v_call: TRBV27
cdr3_aa: CASSRRGEYEQYF

v_call: TRBV4-1
cdr3_aa: CASSPGGYEQFF

v_call: TRBV20-1
cdr3_aa: CSAYLGEKLFF

v_call: TRBV9
cdr3_aa: CASSAHGSYEQYF

v_call: TRBV19
cdr3_aa: CASSNPGGSGSEAFF

v_call: TRBV20-1
cdr3_aa: CSASNPRGSTDTQYF

v_call: TRBV18
cdr3_aa: CASSPNRNTEAFF

v_call: TRBV28
cdr3_aa: CASSLWGAGPGYTF

v_call: TRBV5-6
cdr3_aa: CASSLVLAGVGDTQYF

v_call: TRBV7-2
cdr3_aa: CASSLGGQSHNSPLHF

v_call: TRBV7-2
cdr3_aa: CASSLALAGGTKEQYF

v_call: TRBV25-1
cdr3_aa: CASSSGKEDEQFF